The source of this T cell receptor (beta chain) is a study of HIV-infected children after antiretroviral therapy interruption. Study context: For the interruption arm, samples span week 0 through about 3 years after study end.

The study's findings and limits: Sorted CD45RA+ naive cells might include minor non-naive CD45RA+ cells. Naive CD4+ sequences overlapped less between time points once interruption began.

Described treatment: PENTA 11 planned treatment interruption arm or continuous ART arm. Naive CD4+ CD45RA+ CD45RO- T cells were sorted from thawed PBMCs. The table lists this clonotype with many counts. The target antigen is unknown. The CDR3 has 15 amino acids. Trimming cost V 3 bases and J 0 bases, with 11 bases left between them. Germline CDR1 and CDR2: ENHRY and SYGVKD. RNA-based 3' RACE libraries used unique molecular identifiers. TCRdb passed the 3' RACE reads through MiXCR, listing each CDR3 protein once. The table shows approximately 96,000 distinct CDR3 sequences, with under 8% occurring only once.

This clonotype was obtained from a pool of human donors with HIV. Sample: CD45RA+ CD4+ T cells from PBMCs, pooled from several time points, taken from a donor given antiretroviral therapy, either interrupted or continuous. Subset denoted: naive CD4+ CD45RA+ CD45RO- T cells. The chain carries TRBV10-3 and TRBJ1-1; the D gene is possibly TRBD1 (5 bases). The chain's CDR3 is CAISDRGRLNTEAFF. The CDR3 bases are TGTGCCATCAGTGATAGGGGACGTCTGAACACTGAAGCTTTCTTT.